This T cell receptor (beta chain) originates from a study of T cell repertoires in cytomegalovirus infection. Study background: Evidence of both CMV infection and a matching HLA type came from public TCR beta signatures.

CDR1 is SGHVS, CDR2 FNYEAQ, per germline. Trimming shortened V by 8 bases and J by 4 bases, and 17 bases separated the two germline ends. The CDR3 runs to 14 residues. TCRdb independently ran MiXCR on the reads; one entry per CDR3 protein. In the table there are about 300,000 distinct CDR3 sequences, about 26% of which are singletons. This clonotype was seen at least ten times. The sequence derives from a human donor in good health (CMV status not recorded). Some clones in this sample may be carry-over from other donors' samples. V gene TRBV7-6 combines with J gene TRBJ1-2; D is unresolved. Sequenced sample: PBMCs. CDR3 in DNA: TGTGCCAGCGCCCCCCGGGTTTCACTCTATGGCTACACCTTC. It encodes CASAPRVSLYGYTF.